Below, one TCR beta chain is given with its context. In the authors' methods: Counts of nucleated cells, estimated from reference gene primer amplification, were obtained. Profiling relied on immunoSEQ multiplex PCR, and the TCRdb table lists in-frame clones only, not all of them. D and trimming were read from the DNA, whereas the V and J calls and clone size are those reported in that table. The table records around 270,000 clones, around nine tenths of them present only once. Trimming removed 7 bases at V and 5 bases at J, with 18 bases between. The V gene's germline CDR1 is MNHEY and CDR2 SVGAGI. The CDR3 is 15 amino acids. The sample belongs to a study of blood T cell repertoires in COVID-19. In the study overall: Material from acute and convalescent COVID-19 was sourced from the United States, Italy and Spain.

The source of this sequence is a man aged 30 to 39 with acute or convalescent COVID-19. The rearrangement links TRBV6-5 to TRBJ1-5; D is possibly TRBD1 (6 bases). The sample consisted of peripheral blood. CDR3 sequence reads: CASTQGYLVDQPQHF. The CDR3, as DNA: TGTGCCAGCACTCAGGGGTATTTGGTGGATCAGCCCCAGCATTTT.